These T cell receptor beta chains were read from a single sample in a study of shared clonotypes between healthy human individuals. Profiled with immunoSEQ multiplex PCR; TCRdb holds only in-frame clones, not every one. The data show fewer than 1.4 million clones, roughly 74% seen once. The sample consisted of memory CD4+ T cells from PBMCs. Source of these receptors: a man aged 18-30 years in good health. Some clones in this sample may be carry-over from other donors' samples. Each CDR3 is given with its conserved first and last residue. Fields, in order: CDR3 length, J gene, clone size, V gene, D gene, CDR3 protein, CDR3 DNA. A D gene is named only where the DNA matches it firmly. Only part of the rows carry a size: once, few, many, or a class if the clone is expanded.

cdr3_length: 13; j_call: TRBJ1-3; clone_size: once; v_call: TRBV11-2; d_call: NA; cdr3_aa: CASRTSSGNTIYF; cdr3_nt: TGTGCCAGCAGAACAAGCTCTGGAAACACCATATATTTT
cdr3_length: 12; j_call: TRBJ2-7; clone_size: NA; v_call: TRBV6-9; d_call: NA; cdr3_aa: CASSSNPYEQYF; cdr3_nt: TGTGCCAGCAGTTCCAACCCCTACGAGCAGTACTTC
cdr3_length: 17; j_call: TRBJ1-2; clone_size: NA; v_call: TRBV4-3; d_call: NA; cdr3_aa: CASSLQMDGRAIYGYTF; cdr3_nt: TGCGCCAGCAGCCTTCAAATGGACGGAAGGGCGATCTATGGCTACACCTTC
cdr3_length: 15; j_call: TRBJ1-2; clone_size: NA; v_call: TRBV7-8; d_call: TRBD1; cdr3_aa: CASSLGWDREYGYTF; cdr3_nt: TGTGCCAGCAGCTTAGGGTGGGACAGGGAGTATGGCTACACCTTC
cdr3_length: 16; j_call: TRBJ2-7; clone_size: NA; v_call: TRBV15; d_call: TRBD1; cdr3_aa: CATSRAYRDSAYEQYF; cdr3_nt: TGTGCCACCAGCAGGGCCTACCGGGACAGCGCCTACGAGCAGTACTTC
cdr3_length: 16; j_call: TRBJ2-1; clone_size: NA; v_call: TRBV15; d_call: TRBD2; cdr3_aa: CATSGLLAGGYNEQFF; cdr3_nt: TGTGCCACCAGCGGGTTACTAGCGGGAGGTTACAATGAGCAGTTCTTC
cdr3_length: 15; j_call: TRBJ2-3; clone_size: NA; v_call: TRBV9; d_call: NA; cdr3_aa: CASSADFGHTDTQYF; cdr3_nt: TGTGCCAGCAGCGCGGATTTTGGACACACAGATACGCAGTATTTT
cdr3_length: 17; j_call: TRBJ2-2; clone_size: NA; v_call: TRBV5-1; d_call: TRBD2; cdr3_aa: CASSVTIAGAGTGELFF; cdr3_nt: TGCGCCAGCAGCGTAACGATAGCGGGAGCGGGCACCGGGGAGCTGTTTTTT
cdr3_length: 14; j_call: TRBJ2-4; clone_size: NA; v_call: TRBV7-2; d_call: TRBD2; cdr3_aa: CASSLAGGVNIQYF; cdr3_nt: TGTGCCAGCAGCCTAGCGGGAGGGGTAAACATTCAGTACTTC
cdr3_length: 14; j_call: TRBJ1-1; clone_size: NA; v_call: TRBV10-3; d_call: NA; cdr3_aa: CAARQSGRATEAFF; cdr3_nt: TGTGCCGCCCGGCAGTCGGGCAGAGCCACTGAAGCTTTCTTT
cdr3_length: 14; j_call: TRBJ2-7; clone_size: NA; v_call: TRBV7-9; d_call: NA; cdr3_aa: CASSSGQTSYEQYF; cdr3_nt: TGTGCCAGCAGCTCTGGACAGACCTCCTACGAGCAGTACTTC
cdr3_length: 15; j_call: TRBJ1-5; clone_size: once; v_call: TRBV5-1; d_call: NA; cdr3_aa: CASSLEGFGNQPQHF; cdr3_nt: TGCGCCAGCAGCTTAGAGGGGTTTGGCAATCAGCCCCAGCATTTT
cdr3_length: 14; j_call: TRBJ2-7; clone_size: NA; v_call: TRBV2; d_call: NA; cdr3_aa: CASRPGTIPTTLYF; cdr3_nt: TGTGCCAGCAGACCCGGGACAATTCCTACGACGTTGTACTTC
cdr3_length: 17; j_call: TRBJ1-2; clone_size: NA; v_call: TRBV27; d_call: NA; cdr3_aa: CASSPLWPRTVNYGYTF; cdr3_nt: TGTGCCAGCAGTCCTCTATGGCCCAGGACGGTTAACTATGGCTACACCTTC
cdr3_length: 15; j_call: TRBJ2-3; clone_size: NA; v_call: TRBV5-1; d_call: TRBD2; cdr3_aa: CASSGLAGAGVTQYF; cdr3_nt: TGCGCCAGCAGCGGGCTAGCGGGAGCGGGTGTTACGCAGTATTTT
cdr3_length: 17; j_call: TRBJ2-7; clone_size: NA; v_call: TRBV28; d_call: NA; cdr3_aa: CASSRTWGTAGRYEQYF; cdr3_nt: TGTGCCAGCAGCCGAACCTGGGGCACCGCAGGGAGGTACGAGCAGTACTTC
cdr3_length: 13; j_call: TRBJ2-1; clone_size: NA; v_call: TRBV6-6; d_call: NA; cdr3_aa: CASILNAYNEQFF; cdr3_nt: TGTGCCAGCATCCTCAACGCCTACAATGAGCAGTTCTTC
cdr3_length: 15; j_call: TRBJ1-4; clone_size: NA; v_call: TRBV14; d_call: NA; cdr3_aa: CASSQSVLESEKLFF; cdr3_nt: TGTGCCAGCAGCCAAAGCGTGCTGGAGAGTGAAAAACTGTTTTTT
cdr3_length: 15; j_call: TRBJ1-3; clone_size: NA; v_call: TRBV5-1; d_call: NA; cdr3_aa: CASSSDGNSGNTIYF; cdr3_nt: TGCGCCAGCAGCTCGGACGGAAACTCTGGAAACACCATATATTTT
cdr3_length: 13; j_call: TRBJ1-2; clone_size: NA; v_call: TRBV6-5; d_call: NA; cdr3_aa: CASRPGLNYGYTF; cdr3_nt: TGTGCCAGCAGGCCCGGGCTAAACTATGGCTACACCTTC
cdr3_length: 13; j_call: TRBJ2-7; clone_size: NA; v_call: TRBV5-4; d_call: NA; cdr3_aa: CASSPPRRDEQYF; cdr3_nt: TGTGCCAGCAGCCCTCCTAGGAGGGACGAGCAGTACTTC
cdr3_length: 14; j_call: TRBJ2-2; clone_size: NA; v_call: TRBV6-1; d_call: NA; cdr3_aa: CATKQEAGTGELFF; cdr3_nt: TGTGCCACCAAACAGGAGGCAGGCACCGGGGAGCTGTTTTTT
cdr3_length: 17; j_call: TRBJ2-3; clone_size: few; v_call: TRBV28; d_call: TRBD1; cdr3_aa: CASSPTRDSLSTDTQYF; cdr3_nt: TGTGCCAGCAGTCCGACACGGGACAGCCTCTCCACAGATACGCAGTATTTT
cdr3_length: 14; j_call: TRBJ2-5; clone_size: NA; v_call: TRBV2; d_call: NA; cdr3_aa: CASSERTNQETQYF; cdr3_nt: TGTGCCAGCAGTGAAAGGACTAACCAAGAGACCCAGTACTTC
cdr3_length: 15; j_call: TRBJ1-5; clone_size: once; v_call: TRBV7-2; d_call: TRBD1; cdr3_aa: CASSSLDRGGQPQHF; cdr3_nt: TGTGCCAGCAGCTCTCTCGACAGGGGTGGGCAGCCCCAGCATTTT
cdr3_length: 15; j_call: TRBJ2-1; clone_size: NA; v_call: TRBV7-3; d_call: TRBD2; cdr3_aa: CASSIAGESHNEQFF; cdr3_nt: TGTGCCAGCAGTATAGCGGGAGAGTCCCACAATGAGCAGTTCTTC
cdr3_length: 14; j_call: TRBJ2-6; clone_size: NA; v_call: TRBV2; d_call: NA; cdr3_aa: CASRGSAGANVLTF; cdr3_nt: TGTGCCAGCAGGGGATCGGCTGGGGCCAACGTCCTGACTTTC
cdr3_length: 14; j_call: TRBJ1-1; clone_size: NA; v_call: TRBV5-6; d_call: TRBD1; cdr3_aa: CASSGTGGNTEAFF; cdr3_nt: TGTGCCAGCAGCGGAACAGGGGGGAACACTGAAGCTTTCTTT
cdr3_length: 14; j_call: TRBJ2-1; clone_size: NA; v_call: TRBV28; d_call: NA; cdr3_aa: CASRGRGSYNEQFF; cdr3_nt: TGTGCCAGCCGGGGCCGCGGCTCCTACAATGAGCAGTTCTTC
cdr3_length: 15; j_call: TRBJ2-1; clone_size: NA; v_call: TRBV9; d_call: NA; cdr3_aa: CASSAGTSIYNEQFF; cdr3_nt: TGTGCCAGCAGCGCAGGGACATCTATCTACAATGAGCAGTTCTTC
cdr3_length: 18; j_call: TRBJ2-3; clone_size: NA; v_call: TRBV7-3; d_call: TRBD2; cdr3_aa: CASSPRLAGSSDTDTQYF; cdr3_nt: TGTGCCAGCAGCCCTCGACTAGCGGGGTCGAGCGACACAGATACGCAGTATTTT
cdr3_length: 14; j_call: TRBJ1-5; clone_size: once; v_call: TRBV11-2; d_call: NA; cdr3_aa: CASSLVGNNQPQHF; cdr3_nt: TGTGCCAGCAGCTTAGTGGGGAACAATCAGCCCCAGCATTTT
cdr3_length: 13; j_call: TRBJ1-1; clone_size: NA; v_call: TRBV18; d_call: NA; cdr3_aa: CASSYQGNPEAFF; cdr3_nt: TGTGCCAGCTCATACCAGGGCAACCCTGAAGCTTTCTTT
cdr3_length: 16; j_call: TRBJ1-1; clone_size: few; v_call: TRBV4-1; d_call: NA; cdr3_aa: CASSDNNRRKNTEAFF; cdr3_nt: TGCGCCAGCAGCGACAATAACAGGAGGAAGAACACTGAAGCTTTCTTT
cdr3_length: 13; j_call: TRBJ2-4; clone_size: NA; v_call: TRBV25-1; d_call: NA; cdr3_aa: CASSTGAKNIQYF; cdr3_nt: TGTGCCAGCAGTACAGGAGCCAAAAACATTCAGTACTTC
cdr3_length: 17; j_call: TRBJ2-4; clone_size: many; v_call: TRBV5-1; d_call: NA; cdr3_aa: CASSLSTSRGAKNIQYF; cdr3_nt: TGCGCCAGCAGCCTTTCGACAAGCCGGGGGGCCAAAAACATTCAGTACTTC
cdr3_length: 12; j_call: TRBJ2-5; clone_size: NA; v_call: TRBV7-7; d_call: NA; cdr3_aa: CASSFHGETQYF; cdr3_nt: TGTGCCAGCAGCTTCCACGGGGAGACCCAGTACTTC
cdr3_length: 14; j_call: TRBJ2-7; clone_size: NA; v_call: TRBV28; d_call: TRBD2; cdr3_aa: CASSNPGLAEEQYF; cdr3_nt: TGTGCCAGCTCTAACCCGGGACTAGCGGAAGAGCAGTACTTC
cdr3_length: 14; j_call: TRBJ2-7; clone_size: NA; v_call: TRBV5-1; d_call: NA; cdr3_aa: CASSLLPGPYEQYF; cdr3_nt: TGCGCCAGCAGCTTGCTCCCGGGACCCTACGAGCAGTACTTC
cdr3_length: 16; j_call: TRBJ2-2; clone_size: NA; v_call: TRBV4-1; d_call: NA; cdr3_aa: CASSPTRASLTGELFF; cdr3_nt: TGCGCCAGCAGCCCAACCAGGGCTTCGCTCACCGGGGAGCTGTTTTTT